This TCR beta chain was observed in a study of T cells in Graves' hyperthyroidism and ophthalmopathy. Regions amplified from RNA transcripts were the TCR beta CDR3 regions. A set of HTBI primers served as the primers for a first-round RT-PCR of the TCR CDR3. Via MiXCR, TCRdb re-called the multiplex PCR reads, giving one row per CDR3 protein. The top ten hold approximately 49% of the sample, which has about 340,000 distinct CDR3 sequences, about 18% seen once. This clonotype was counted many times. Specimen: blood. This TCR derives from a woman aged 45-65 years with Graves' hyperthyroidism.

The CDR3 loop is CASRTRGQGWPDTQYF. The CDR3 nucleotides are TGTGCCAGCAGGACACGAGGACAGGGGTGGCCAGATACGCAGTATTTT. V and J are TRBV6-1 and TRBJ2-3; 9 bases map to TRBD1. The CDR3 sequence is 16 residues long. J was trimmed by 4 bases and V by 6 bases; bases with no gene match: 11. Germline CDR1 and CDR2: MNHNS and SASEGT.